The clone carrying this TCR beta chain has at least ten counts. The germline CDR1 and CDR2 sequences are SNHLY and FYNNEI. This CDR3 region has 13 residues. V was clipped by 4 bases and J by 12 bases, with 15 bases between them. The sample is drawn from a study of T cells in Graves' hyperthyroidism and ophthalmopathy. The source material, RNA transcripts, was used to amplify TCR beta CDR3 regions. The primer set for the first-round RT-PCR of the TCR CDR3 was HTBI. TCRdb ran MiXCR on the multiplex PCR reads and lists one entry per CDR3 protein. The data contain some 570,000 distinct CDR3 sequences, roughly 15% of them seen just once; the ten biggest clones take up about 16%.

The clonotype was recovered from a woman aged 18-35 years with Graves' ophthalmopathy. Material for sequencing was blood. The rearrangement joins TRBV2 to TRBJ1-4; D is possibly TRBD1 (6 bases). The CDR3 reads CASSATRGAELFF. CDR3 nucleotides: TGTGCCAGCAGTGCAACTCGGGGGGCAGAACTGTTTTTT.